The rows below give T cell receptor beta chains drawn from one sample of a study of cytomegalovirus exposure and HLA in healthy donors. The repertoire was sequenced with immunoSEQ multiplex PCR; TCRdb's copy has only in-frame clones and lacks some. Of just over 150,000 clones in the sample, approximately 81% are singletons; the top ten hold about 2.1%. Input material: PBMCs. These receptors were taken from a man younger than 35 in good health and CMV-seropositive. The CDR3 runs from the conserved cysteine through the conserved F or W. A D gene is named only where the DNA matches it firmly. Some rows have no size entry. The others give once, few or many, or a class for an expanded clone.

-,TRBV30,once,TRBJ1-1,TGTGCCTGGGGGACAATAACTGAAGCTTTCTTT,CAWGTITEAFF
TRBD1,TRBV2,-,TRBJ2-5,TGTGCCAGCAGCCCGGGACAGGGGTCAGTAGAGACCCAGTACTTC,CASSPGQGSVETQYF
TRBD1,TRBV7-3,-,TRBJ1-2,TGTGCCAGCAGGCCTCAGGGGGCGCGAGGCTATGGCTACACCTTC,CASRPQGARGYGYTF
-,TRBV30,-,TRBJ1-2,TGTGCCTGGACTGGTCAAGGAACTATTGGCTACACCTTC,CAWTGQGTIGYTF
-,TRBV6-5,-,TRBJ1-1,TGTGCCAGCAGTTTGGGGCGGAACACTGAAGCTTTCTTT,CASSLGRNTEAFF
-,TRBV5-6,-,TRBJ2-4,TGTGCCAGCAGGCGAAATGAAGGGGTAGCCAAAAACATTCAGTACTTC,CASRRNEGVAKNIQYF
TRBD1,TRBV6-5,once,TRBJ2-2,TGTGCCAGCAGTACCCCAGGGGGCACCGGGGAGCTGTTTTTT,CASSTPGGTGELFF
-,TRBV19,-,TRBJ1-4,TGTGCCAGTACCCAGACGTGGGGCTCCCGGGAAAAACTGTTTTTT,CASTQTWGSREKLFF
-,TRBV11-3,-,TRBJ2-7,TGTGCCAGCAGCTTGGGCCCCGGCTACGAGCAGTACTTC,CASSLGPGYEQYF
TRBD1,TRBV6-6,-,TRBJ1-2,TGTGCCAGCAGACTCCCCGGACAGGGGGCCTATGGCTACACCTTC,CASRLPGQGAYGYTF
-,TRBV30,-,TRBJ2-7,TGTGCCTGGAGTTTGGGGGCTAGCTACGAGCAGTACTTC,CAWSLGASYEQYF
-,TRBV7-9,-,TRBJ2-3,TGTGCCAGCAGCTTAGAACAGGACACAGATACGCAGTATTTT,CASSLEQDTDTQYF
TRBD1,TRBV10-3,-,TRBJ1-3,TGTGCCATTGATACAGGGGGAGGTGGAAACACCATATATTTT,CAIDTGGGGNTIYF
-,TRBV6-1,-,TRBJ1-4,TGTGCCAGCAGTGAAGGCAGGGCTAATGAAAAACTGTTTTTT,CASSEGRANEKLFF
-,TRBV12-5,-,TRBJ2-1,TGTGCTAGTGGTTACATAGTGCGGGGTACGTACAATGAGCAGTTCTTC,CASGYIVRGTYNEQFF
TRBD1,TRBV9,-,TRBJ1-3,TGTGCCAGCAGCGTAGGACCGACAGGGTATGGAAACACCATATATTTT,CASSVGPTGYGNTIYF
-,TRBV25-1,-,TRBJ2-7,TGTGCCAGCAGGGGGAGCTCCTACGAGCAGTACTTC,CASRGSSYEQYF
TRBD2,TRBV18,-,TRBJ2-3,TGTGCCAGCTCGCTGACTAGCGGGGGGGCCGGTTTGACAGATACGCAGTATTTT,CASSLTSGGAGLTDTQYF
-,TRBV7-2,-,TRBJ2-2,TGTGCCAGCAGCAGATACTTCGGGACTGTCGGGGAGCTGTTTTTT,CASSRYFGTVGELFF
TRBD1,TRBV7-8,-,TRBJ1-6,TGTGCCAGCAGCCCGGGGACAGGGTGTGTCCACTTT,CASSPGTGCVHF
-,TRBV27,few,TRBJ1-6,TGTGCCAGCAGTTCCTCGACGGGGATGAATTCACCCCTCCACTTT,CASSSSTGMNSPLHF
-,TRBV5-5,-,TRBJ1-5,TGTGCCAGCAGTCGGACCCCTTCGGCAGGGGTACAGCCCCAGCATTTT,CASSRTPSAGVQPQHF